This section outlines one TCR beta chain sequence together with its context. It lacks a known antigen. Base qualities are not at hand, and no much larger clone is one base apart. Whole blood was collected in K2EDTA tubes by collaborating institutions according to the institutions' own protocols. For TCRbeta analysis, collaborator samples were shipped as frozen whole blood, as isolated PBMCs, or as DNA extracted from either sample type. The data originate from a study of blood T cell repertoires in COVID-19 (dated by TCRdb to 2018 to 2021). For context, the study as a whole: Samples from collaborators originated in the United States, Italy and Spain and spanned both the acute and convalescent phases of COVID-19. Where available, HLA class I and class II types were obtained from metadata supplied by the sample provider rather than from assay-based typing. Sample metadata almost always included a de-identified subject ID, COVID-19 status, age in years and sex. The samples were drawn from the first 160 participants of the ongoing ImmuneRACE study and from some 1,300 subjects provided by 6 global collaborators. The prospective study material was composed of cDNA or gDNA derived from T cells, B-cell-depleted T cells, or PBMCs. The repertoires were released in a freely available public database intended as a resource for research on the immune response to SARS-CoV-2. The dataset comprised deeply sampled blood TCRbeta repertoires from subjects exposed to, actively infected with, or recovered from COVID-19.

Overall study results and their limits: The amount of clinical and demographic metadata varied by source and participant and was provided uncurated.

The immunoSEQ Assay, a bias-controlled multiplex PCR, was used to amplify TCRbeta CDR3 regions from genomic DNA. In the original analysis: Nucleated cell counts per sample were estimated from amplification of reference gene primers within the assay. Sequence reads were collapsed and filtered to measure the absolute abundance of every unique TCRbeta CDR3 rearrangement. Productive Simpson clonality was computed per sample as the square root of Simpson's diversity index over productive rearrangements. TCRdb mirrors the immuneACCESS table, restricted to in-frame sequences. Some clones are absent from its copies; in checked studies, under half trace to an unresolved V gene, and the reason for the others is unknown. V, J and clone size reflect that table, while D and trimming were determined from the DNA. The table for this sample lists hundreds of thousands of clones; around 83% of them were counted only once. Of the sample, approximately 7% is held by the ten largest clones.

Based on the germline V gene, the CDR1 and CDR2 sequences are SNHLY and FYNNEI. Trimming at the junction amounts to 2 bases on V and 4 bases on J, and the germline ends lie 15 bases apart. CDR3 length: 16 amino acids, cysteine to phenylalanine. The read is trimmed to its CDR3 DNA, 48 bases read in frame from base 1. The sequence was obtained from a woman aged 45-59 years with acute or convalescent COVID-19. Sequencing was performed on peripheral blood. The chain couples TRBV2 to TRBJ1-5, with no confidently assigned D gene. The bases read TGTGCCAGCAGTGAATCGGCCCGGGGATCAAATCAGCCCCAGCATTTT. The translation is CASSESARGSNQPQHF.